Below, 17 T cell receptor beta chains from the same sample are listed, as sequenced in a study of blood T cell repertoires in COVID-19. Measured with immunoSEQ multiplex PCR; TCRdb has only the in-frame clones, and not every one. The table shows approximately 360,000 clones, with 88% occurring only once. The source material was PBMCs or T cells enriched from blood (not recorded which). The receptors stem from a woman aged 25-40 years with acute COVID-19.

Concerning this clone itself: Other DNA sequences in this specimen translate into the identical CDR3. V is TRBV5-1 and J is TRBJ1-1; D remains ambiguous. Trimming took off 0 bases at V and 0 bases at J, with 9 bases between the two ends. The CDR3 spans 15 residues. The germline V gene has CDR1 SGHRS and CDR2 YFSETQ. This chain's CDR3 is CASSLVAGMNTEAFF. CDR3 sequence (DNA): TGCGCCAGCAGCTTGGTGGCGGGGATGAACACTGAAGCTTTCTTT.

The chain employs TRBV5-1 and TRBJ2-7, with 8 bases fitting TRBD2. This CDR3 contains 15 residues. The J segment lost 7 bases and the V segment lost 4 bases, leaving 13 bases of the junction unmatched. In germline, CDR1 is SGHRS, CDR2 YFSETQ. In DNA form, the CDR3 reads TGCGCCAGCAGCCTGGGACCAGGACTAGCACGGGAGCAGTACTTC. Translating gives CASSLGPGLAREQYF.

The rearrangement joins TRBV27 to TRBJ2-5; TRBD1 is a possible D gene (7 bases). The CDR3 length is 16 residues. The V gene lost 9 bases and the J gene lost 1 base, with 21 bases spanning the gap. Germline loops: CDR1 MNHEY, CDR2 SMNVEV (reference sequence). The CDR3, as DNA: TGTGCCAGTATGAGACAGGGAGGATGGAGCCAAGAGACCCAGTACTTC. Its protein is CASMRQGGWSQETQYF.

A few counts support this clone. The V and J genes are TRBV29-1 and TRBJ1-2, with D perhaps TRBD1 (5 bases). Trimming cost V 4 bases and J 3 bases, with 12 bases left between them. The CDR3 extends over 13 amino acids. Per germline, CDR1 SQVTM and CDR2 ANQGSEA. CDR3: CSVVGGIDYGYTF. The DNA of the CDR3 is TGCAGCGTTGTTGGGGGGATCGACTATGGCTACACCTTC.

The chain uses TRBV27 and TRBJ1-5; no firm D call. This CDR3 has 13 residues. The germline V gene has CDR1 MNHEY and CDR2 SMNVEV (reference sequence). V dropped 6 bases and J dropped 0 bases, with 6 bases sitting between them. CDR3 nucleotides: TGTGCCAGCAGCCTCGTTAGCAATCAGCCCCAGCATTTT. It encodes CASSLVSNQPQHF.

The chain employs TRBV30 and TRBJ1-1, with D unresolved. V gave up 5 bases and J gave up 5 bases, with 9 bases separating them. This CDR3 region has 11 residues. Germline V gives CDR1 GTSNPN, CDR2 SVGIG (reference sequence). CDR3 region: CAWALSTEAFF. CDR3 sequence (DNA): TGTGCCTGGGCCCTGAGTACTGAAGCTTTCTTT.

The chain combines TRBV4-1 with TRBJ1-5, with D perhaps TRBD1 (6 bases). The CDR3 loop spans 17 amino acids. The V gene's germline CDR1 is MGHRA and CDR2 YSYEKL. V was clipped by 1 base and J by 0 bases, with 13 bases between them. CDR3 sequence reads: CASSQGQGPYSNQPQHF. CDR3 DNA: TGCGCCAGCAGCCAAGGGCAGGGGCCATATAGCAATCAGCCCCAGCATTTT.

This rearrangement joins TRBV19 to TRBJ1-2, with D tentatively TRBD1 (5 bases). This CDR3 comprises 16 residues. Germline V gene sequence: CDR1 LNHDA, CDR2 SQIVND (reference sequence). The V and J ends lost 6 bases and 0 bases respectively, with 17 bases between them. DNA of the CDR3: TGTGCCAGTAGAAAAGTAGGGACTGGAGCTAACTATGGCTACACCTTC. Translating gives CASRKVGTGANYGYTF.

The sample holds a few counts of this clone. The chain couples TRBV5-4 to TRBJ1-2; D is uncertain. Looked up from germline, CDR1 is SGHNT and CDR2 is YYREEE (reference sequence). The CDR3 is made up of 13 amino acids. Trimming left V 0 bases short and J 10 bases short, with 13 bases between. Written as DNA, the CDR3 is TGTGCCAGCAGCTTGGAAGCGGCAGAGGCCTACACCTTC. Its protein is CASSLEAAEAYTF.

The chain employs TRBV29-1 and TRBJ1-2; 7 positions agree with TRBD1. With 5 bases clipped from V and 5 bases from J, the junction kept 11 bases outside the gene matches. Germline V gene lookup returns CDR1 SQVTM and CDR2 ANQGSEA. The CDR3 is 14 residues long. CDR3 sequence: CSVTYGPQGYGYTF. CDR3 coding DNA: TGCAGCGTTACTTATGGACCACAGGGGTATGGCTACACCTTC.

The chain uses TRBV6-5 and TRBJ1-2; TRBD1 is a possible D gene (6 bases). Germline V gene lookup returns CDR1 MNHEY and CDR2 SVGAGI. CDR3 size: 16 residues. V dropped 3 bases and J dropped 5 bases, with 19 bases sitting between them. The CDR3 spells CASSYNFAGARYGYTF. The CDR3 DNA reads as TGTGCCAGCAGTTATAATTTTGCAGGGGCCCGGTATGGCTACACCTTC.

The gene calls are TRBV6-1 and TRBJ1-4; 7 bases align to TRBD1. This CDR3 contains 15 residues. Per germline, CDR1 MNHNS and CDR2 SASEGT. V dropped 2 bases and J dropped 7; count of bases not matched to a gene: 7. CDR3 in amino acids: CASSELEGAGEKLFF. CDR3 nucleotides: TGTGCCAGCAGTGAACTAGAGGGGGCCGGTGAAAAACTGTTTTTT.

The chain uses TRBV19 and TRBJ2-7, with TRBD2 matching over 9 bases. The germline V gene encodes CDR1 LNHDA and CDR2 SQIVND (reference sequence). The junction had 4 bases not matched to a gene; V was cut back by 2 bases and J by 2 bases. The CDR3 is 15 residues long. The chain's CDR3 is CASSIRLADPYEQYF. CDR3 DNA: TGTGCCAGTAGTATACGACTAGCGGATCCCTACGAGCAGTACTTC.

This clone was counted a single time. This sequence joins TRBV27 and TRBJ2-7; 9 bases agree with TRBD1. Germline V CDR1 and CDR2: MNHEY, SMNVEV (reference sequence). The ends lost 3 bases at V and 3 bases at J; junction bases unmatched: 3. The CDR3 runs to 14 residues. For the CDR3, the DNA is TGTGCCAGCAGTTTCCAGGGACAGGGCTACGAGCAGTACTTC. It translates to CASSFQGQGYEQYF.

This chain links TRBV5-1 with TRBJ2-1; TRBD1 is a possible D gene (5 bases). CDR1 and CDR2 (germline): SGHRS, YFSETQ. The CDR3 extends over 16 amino acids. Deletions cut 4 bases from V and 0 bases from J, with 14 bases between. In DNA, the CDR3 is TGCGCCAGCAGCACTCAGGGCGCCATCTCCTACAATGAGCAGTTCTTC. This codes for CASSTQGAISYNEQFF. The entire variable domain, with the rest obtained from reference TRBV5-1 and TRBJ2-1, is as follows: KAGVTQTPRYLIKTRGQQVTLSCSPISGHRSVSWYQQTPGQGLQFLFEYFSETQRNKGNFPGRFSGRQFSNSRSEMNVSTLELGDSALYLCASSTQGAISYNEQFFGPGTRLTVL.

This chain uses TRBV21-1 with TRBJ2-2; the D call in the table, TRBD1, was not verified against the DNA. TRBV21-1 is classified as a pseudogene. The CDR3 covers 18 residues. CDR3 protein: CASSKDGPGQSNTGELFF. CDR3 DNA: TGTGCCAGCAGCAAAGACGGACCGGGACAGTCAAACACCGGGGAGCTGTTTTTT.

The CDR3 sequence is CASSLAFGNYGYTF. CDR3 sequence (DNA): TGCGCCAGCAGCTTGGCATTCGGTAACTATGGCTACACCTTC. The rearrangement links TRBV5-1 to TRBJ1-2; D not resolved. This CDR3 spans 14 amino acids. Germline V gives CDR1 SGHRS, CDR2 YFSETQ. V was clipped by 0 bases and J by 1 base, with 7 bases between them.